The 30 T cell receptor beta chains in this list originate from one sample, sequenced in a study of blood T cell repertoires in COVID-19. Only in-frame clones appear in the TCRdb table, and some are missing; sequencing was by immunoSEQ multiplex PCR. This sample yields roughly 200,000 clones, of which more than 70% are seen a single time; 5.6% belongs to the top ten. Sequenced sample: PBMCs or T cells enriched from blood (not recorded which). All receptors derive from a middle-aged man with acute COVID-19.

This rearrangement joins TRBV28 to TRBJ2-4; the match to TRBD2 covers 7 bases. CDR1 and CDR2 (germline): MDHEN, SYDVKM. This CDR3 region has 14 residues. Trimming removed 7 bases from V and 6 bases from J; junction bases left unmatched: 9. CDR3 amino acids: CASTTPGRANIQYF. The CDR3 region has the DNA TGTGCCAGCACTACCCCAGGGAGGGCAAACATTCAGTACTTC.

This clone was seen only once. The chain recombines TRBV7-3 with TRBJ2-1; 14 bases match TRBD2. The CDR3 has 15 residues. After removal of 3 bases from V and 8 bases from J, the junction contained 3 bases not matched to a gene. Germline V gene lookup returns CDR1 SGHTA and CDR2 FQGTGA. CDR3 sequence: CASSFGTSGSYEQFF. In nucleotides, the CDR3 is TGTGCCAGCAGCTTTGGGACTAGCGGGAGCTATGAGCAGTTCTTC. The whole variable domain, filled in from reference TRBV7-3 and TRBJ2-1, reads GAGVSQTPSNKVTEKGKYVELRCDPISGHTALYWYRQSLGQGPEFLIYFQGTGAADDSGLPNDRFFAVRPEGSVSTLKIQRTERGDSAVYLCASSFGTSGSYEQFFGPGTRLTVL.

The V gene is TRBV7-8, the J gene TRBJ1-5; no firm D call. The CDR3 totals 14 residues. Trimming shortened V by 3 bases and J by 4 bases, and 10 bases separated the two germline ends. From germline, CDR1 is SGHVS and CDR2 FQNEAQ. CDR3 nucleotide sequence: TGTGCCAGCAGCTTGCACAGTACTAATCAGCCCCAGCATTTT. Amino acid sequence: CASSLHSTNQPQHF.

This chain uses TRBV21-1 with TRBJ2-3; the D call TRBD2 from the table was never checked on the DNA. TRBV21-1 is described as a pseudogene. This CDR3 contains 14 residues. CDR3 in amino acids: CASRSGTPSDTQYF. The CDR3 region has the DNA TGTGCCAGCCGATCCGGGACTCCCTCAGATACGCAGTATTTT.

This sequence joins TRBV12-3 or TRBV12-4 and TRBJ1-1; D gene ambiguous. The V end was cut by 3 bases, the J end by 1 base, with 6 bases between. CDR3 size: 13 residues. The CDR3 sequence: CASSFRGNTEAFF. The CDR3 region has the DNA TGTGCCAGCAGTTTCCGGGGGAACACTGAAGCTTTCTTT.

For the CDR3, the DNA is TGTGCCAGCAGTCCTCACGGGAGCCCCTACAATGAGCAGTTCTTC. This gives the protein CASSPHGSPYNEQFF. The V and J genes are TRBV25-1 and TRBJ2-1, with D maybe TRBD2 (6 bases). Germline V CDR1 and CDR2: MGHDK, SYGVNS. This CDR3 has 15 amino acids. V lost 5 bases and J 2 bases, leaving 13 bases between the germline ends.

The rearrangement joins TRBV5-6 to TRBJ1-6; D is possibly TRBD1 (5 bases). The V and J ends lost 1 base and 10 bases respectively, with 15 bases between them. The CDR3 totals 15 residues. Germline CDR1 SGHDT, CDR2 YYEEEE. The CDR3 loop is CASSLWSQGGSPLHF. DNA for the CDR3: TGTGCCAGCAGCTTGTGGTCCCAGGGCGGCTCACCCCTCCACTTT.

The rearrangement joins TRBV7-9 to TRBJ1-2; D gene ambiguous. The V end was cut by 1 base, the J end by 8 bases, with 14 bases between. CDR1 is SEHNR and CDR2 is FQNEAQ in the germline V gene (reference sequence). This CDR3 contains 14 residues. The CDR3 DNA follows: TGTGCCAGCAGCTTAGGCGTCCGGGGTAGAGGCTACACCTTC. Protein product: CASSLGVRGRGYTF.

The CDR3 DNA sequence: TGTGCCAGCAGCCAAGCATCGGACAGGGGTTTATACAATGAGCAGTTCTTC. Translating it yields CASSQASDRGLYNEQFF. The chain couples TRBV3-1 (or the pseudogene TRBV3-2) to TRBJ2-1; 9 bases fit TRBD1. The CDR3 contains 17 residues. CDR1 LGHDT and CDR2 YNNKEL come from the germline V gene (reference sequence). Losses at the gene ends were 1 base for V and 4 bases for J; bases not matched to a gene: 8.

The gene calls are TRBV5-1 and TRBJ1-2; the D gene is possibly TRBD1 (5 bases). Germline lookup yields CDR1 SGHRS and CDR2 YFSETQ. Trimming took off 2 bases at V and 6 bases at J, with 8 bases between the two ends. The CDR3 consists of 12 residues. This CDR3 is CASSFWGNGYTF. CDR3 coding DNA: TGCGCCAGCAGCTTCTGGGGCAATGGCTACACCTTC. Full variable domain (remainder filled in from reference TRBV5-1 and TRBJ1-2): KAGVTQTPRYLIKTRGQQVTLSCSPISGHRSVSWYQQTPGQGLQFLFEYFSETQRNKGNFPGRFSGRQFSNSRSEMNVSTLELGDSALYLCASSFWGNGYTFGSGTRLTVV.

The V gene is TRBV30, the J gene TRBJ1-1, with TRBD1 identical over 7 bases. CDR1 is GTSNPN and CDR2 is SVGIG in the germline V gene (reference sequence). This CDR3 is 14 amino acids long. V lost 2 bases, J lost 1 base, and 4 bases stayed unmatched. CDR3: CAWSRDSGNTEAFF. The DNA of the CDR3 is TGTGCCTGGAGTCGGGACAGCGGGAACACTGAAGCTTTCTTT.

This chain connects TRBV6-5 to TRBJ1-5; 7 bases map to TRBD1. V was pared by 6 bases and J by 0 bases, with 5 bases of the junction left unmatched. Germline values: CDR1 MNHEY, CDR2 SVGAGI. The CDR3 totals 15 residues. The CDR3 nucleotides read TGTGCCAGCAGGAAACAGGGGAATAGCAATCAGCCCCAGCATTTT. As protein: CASRKQGNSNQPQHF.

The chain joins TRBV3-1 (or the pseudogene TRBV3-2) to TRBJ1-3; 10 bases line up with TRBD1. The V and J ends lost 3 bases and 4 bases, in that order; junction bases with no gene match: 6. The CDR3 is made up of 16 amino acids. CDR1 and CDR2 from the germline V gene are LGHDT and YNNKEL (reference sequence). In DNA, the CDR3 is TGTGCCAGCAGCCAGCCGGGACAGGGGCCCGGAAACACCATATATTTT. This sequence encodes CASSQPGQGPGNTIYF.

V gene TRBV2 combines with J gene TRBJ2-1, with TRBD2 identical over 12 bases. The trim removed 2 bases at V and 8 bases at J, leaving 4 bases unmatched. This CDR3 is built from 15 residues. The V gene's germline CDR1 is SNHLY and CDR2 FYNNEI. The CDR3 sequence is CASSEILAGGDEQFF. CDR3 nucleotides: TGTGCCAGCAGTGAAATACTAGCGGGAGGAGATGAGCAGTTCTTC.

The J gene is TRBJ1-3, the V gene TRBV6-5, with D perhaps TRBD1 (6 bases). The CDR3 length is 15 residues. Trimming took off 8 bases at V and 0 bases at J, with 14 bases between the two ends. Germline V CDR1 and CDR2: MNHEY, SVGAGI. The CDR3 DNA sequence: TGTGCCAGCGGATCCTACAGGGACTCTGGAAACACCATATATTTT. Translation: CASGSYRDSGNTIYF.

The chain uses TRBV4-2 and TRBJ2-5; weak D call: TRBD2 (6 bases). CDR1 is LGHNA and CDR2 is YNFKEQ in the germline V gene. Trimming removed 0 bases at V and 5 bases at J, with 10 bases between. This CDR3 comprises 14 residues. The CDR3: CASSQDLAGETQYF. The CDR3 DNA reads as TGTGCCAGCAGCCAAGATCTGGCGGGGGAGACCCAGTACTTC.

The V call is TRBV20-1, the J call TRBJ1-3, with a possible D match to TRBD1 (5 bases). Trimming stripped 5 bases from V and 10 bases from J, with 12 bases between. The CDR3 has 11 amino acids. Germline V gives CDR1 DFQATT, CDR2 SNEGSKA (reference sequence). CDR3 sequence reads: CSAWLGGTIYF. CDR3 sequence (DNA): TGCAGTGCTTGGCTGGGGGGTACCATATATTTT.

The CDR3, as DNA: TGCGCCAGCAGCTTGGGAACAGGGGGCCGAGGGGAGACCCAGTACTTC. Residues: CASSLGTGGRGETQYF. The chain carries TRBV5-1 and TRBJ2-5; TRBD1 matches 9 bases. In germline, CDR1 is SGHRS, CDR2 YFSETQ. The CDR3 is 16 amino acids. V was pared by 0 bases and J by 5 bases, with 8 bases of the junction left unmatched.

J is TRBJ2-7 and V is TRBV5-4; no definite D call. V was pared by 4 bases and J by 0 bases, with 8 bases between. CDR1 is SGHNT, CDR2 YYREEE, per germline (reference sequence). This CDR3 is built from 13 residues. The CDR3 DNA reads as TGTGCCAGCAGCAACTACCTCTCCTACGAGCAGTACTTC. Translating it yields CASSNYLSYEQYF.

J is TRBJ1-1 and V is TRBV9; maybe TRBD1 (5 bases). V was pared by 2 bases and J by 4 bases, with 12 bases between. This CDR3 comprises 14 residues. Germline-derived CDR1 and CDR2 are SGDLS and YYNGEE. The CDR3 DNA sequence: TGTGCCAGCAGCGTCGGGACGGGGGGCACTGAAGCTTTCTTT. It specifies CASSVGTGGTEAFF.

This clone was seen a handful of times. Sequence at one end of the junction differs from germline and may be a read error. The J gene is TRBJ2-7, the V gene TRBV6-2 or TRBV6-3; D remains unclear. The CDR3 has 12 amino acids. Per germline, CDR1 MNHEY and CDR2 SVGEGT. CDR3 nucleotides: TGTGCCAGCAGTTACGTGGTGGGCCCTCTCGGCTTC. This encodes CASSYVVGPLGF.

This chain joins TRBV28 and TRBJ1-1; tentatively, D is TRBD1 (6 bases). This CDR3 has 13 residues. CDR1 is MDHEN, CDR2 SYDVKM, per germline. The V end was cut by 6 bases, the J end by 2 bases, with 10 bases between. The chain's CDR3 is CASSNRVNTEAFF. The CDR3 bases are TGTGCCAGCAGCAACAGGGTTAACACTGAAGCTTTCTTT.

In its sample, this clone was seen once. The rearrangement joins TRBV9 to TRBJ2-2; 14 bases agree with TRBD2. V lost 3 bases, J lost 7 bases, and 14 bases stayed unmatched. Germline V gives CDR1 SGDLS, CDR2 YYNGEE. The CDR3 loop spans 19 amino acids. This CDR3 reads CASSAGLAGVQKAHGELFF. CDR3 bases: TGTGCCAGCAGCGCGGGACTAGCGGGAGTACAAAAGGCCCACGGGGAGCTGTTTTTT.

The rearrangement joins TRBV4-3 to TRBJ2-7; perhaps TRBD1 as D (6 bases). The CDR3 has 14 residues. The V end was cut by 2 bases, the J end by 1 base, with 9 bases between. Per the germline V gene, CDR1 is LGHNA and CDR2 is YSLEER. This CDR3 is CASSQRDKSYEQYF. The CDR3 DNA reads TGCGCCAGCAGCCAACGGGACAAATCCTACGAGCAGTACTTC.

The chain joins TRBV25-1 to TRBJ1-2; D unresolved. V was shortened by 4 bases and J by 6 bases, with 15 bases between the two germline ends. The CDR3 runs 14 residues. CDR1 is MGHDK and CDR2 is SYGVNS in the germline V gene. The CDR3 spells CASSGLRPQDGYTF. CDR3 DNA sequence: TGTGCCAGCAGTGGACTGAGACCGCAAGATGGCTACACCTTC.

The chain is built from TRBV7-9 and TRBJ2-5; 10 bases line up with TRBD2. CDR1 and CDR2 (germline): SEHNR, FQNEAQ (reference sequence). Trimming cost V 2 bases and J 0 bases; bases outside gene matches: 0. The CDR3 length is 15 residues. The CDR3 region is CASSLTSGNQETQYF. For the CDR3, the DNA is TGTGCCAGCAGCTTAACTAGCGGGAACCAAGAGACCCAGTACTTC.

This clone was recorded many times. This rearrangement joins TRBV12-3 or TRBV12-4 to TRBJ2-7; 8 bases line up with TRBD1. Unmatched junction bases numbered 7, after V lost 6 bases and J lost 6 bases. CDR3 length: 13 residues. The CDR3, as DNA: TGTGCCAGCAGATTGTCCGGGACAGGCGAGCAGTACTTC. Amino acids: CASRLSGTGEQYF.

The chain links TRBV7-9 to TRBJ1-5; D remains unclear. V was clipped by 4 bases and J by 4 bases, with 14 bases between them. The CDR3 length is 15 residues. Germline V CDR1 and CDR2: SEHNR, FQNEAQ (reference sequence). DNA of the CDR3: TGTGCCAGCAGCTCAGGAAGACCGCCAAATCAGCCCCAGCATTTT. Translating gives CASSSGRPPNQPQHF.

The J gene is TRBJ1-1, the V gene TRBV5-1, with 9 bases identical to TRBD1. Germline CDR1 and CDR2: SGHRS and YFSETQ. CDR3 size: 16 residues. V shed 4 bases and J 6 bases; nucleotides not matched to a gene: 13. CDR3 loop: CASSAGQGLGNAEAFF. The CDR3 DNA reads TGCGCCAGCAGCGCAGGACAGGGGCTGGGTAACGCTGAAGCTTTCTTT.

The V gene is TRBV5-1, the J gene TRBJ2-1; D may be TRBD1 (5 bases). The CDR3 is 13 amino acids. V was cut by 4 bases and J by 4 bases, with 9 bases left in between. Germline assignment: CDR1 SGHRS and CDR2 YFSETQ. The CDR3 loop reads CASSIDRYNEQFF. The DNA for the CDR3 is TGCGCCAGCAGCATAGACAGATACAATGAGCAGTTCTTC. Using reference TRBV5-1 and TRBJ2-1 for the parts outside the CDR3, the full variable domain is KAGVTQTPRYLIKTRGQQVTLSCSPISGHRSVSWYQQTPGQGLQFLFEYFSETQRNKGNFPGRFSGRQFSNSRSEMNVSTLELGDSALYLCASSIDRYNEQFFGPGTRLTVL.